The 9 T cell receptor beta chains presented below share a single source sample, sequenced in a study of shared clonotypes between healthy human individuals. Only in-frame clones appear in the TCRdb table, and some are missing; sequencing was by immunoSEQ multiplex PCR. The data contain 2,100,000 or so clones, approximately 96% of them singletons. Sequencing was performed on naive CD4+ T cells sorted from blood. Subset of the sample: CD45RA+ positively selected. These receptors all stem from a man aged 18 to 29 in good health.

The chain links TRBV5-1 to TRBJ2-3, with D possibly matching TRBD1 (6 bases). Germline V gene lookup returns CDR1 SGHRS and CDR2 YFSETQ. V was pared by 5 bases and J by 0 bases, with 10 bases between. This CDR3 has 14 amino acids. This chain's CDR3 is CASRTGPSTDTQYF. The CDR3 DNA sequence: TGCGCCAGCAGGACAGGACCTAGCACAGATACGCAGTATTTT.

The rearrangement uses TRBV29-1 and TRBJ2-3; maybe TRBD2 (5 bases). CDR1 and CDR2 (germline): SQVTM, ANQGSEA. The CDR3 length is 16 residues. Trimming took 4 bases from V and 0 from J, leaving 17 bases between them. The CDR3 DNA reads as TGCAGCGTTGGTAGATGGACTCCAACTAGCACAGATACGCAGTATTTT. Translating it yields CSVGRWTPTSTDTQYF.

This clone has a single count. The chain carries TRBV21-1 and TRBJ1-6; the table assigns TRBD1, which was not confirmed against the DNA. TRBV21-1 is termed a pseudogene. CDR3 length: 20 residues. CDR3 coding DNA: TGTGCCAGCAGCAATATCCCGCGGACAGGGTTTAACCCTCATAATTCACCCCTCCACTTT. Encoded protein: CASSNIPRTGFNPHNSPLHF.

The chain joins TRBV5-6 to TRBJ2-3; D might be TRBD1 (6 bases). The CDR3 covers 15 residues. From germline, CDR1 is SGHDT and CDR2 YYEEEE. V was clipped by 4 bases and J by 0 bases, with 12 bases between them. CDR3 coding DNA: TGTGCCAGCAGCCTAAGGGGGAGAAGCACAGATACGCAGTATTTT. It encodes CASSLRGRSTDTQYF.

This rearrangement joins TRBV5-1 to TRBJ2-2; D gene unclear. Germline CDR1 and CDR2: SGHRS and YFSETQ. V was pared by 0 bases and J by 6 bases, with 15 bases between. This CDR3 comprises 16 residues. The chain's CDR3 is CASSLAWDLWAGELFF. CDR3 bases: TGCGCCAGCAGCTTGGCCTGGGATCTTTGGGCCGGGGAGCTGTTTTTT.

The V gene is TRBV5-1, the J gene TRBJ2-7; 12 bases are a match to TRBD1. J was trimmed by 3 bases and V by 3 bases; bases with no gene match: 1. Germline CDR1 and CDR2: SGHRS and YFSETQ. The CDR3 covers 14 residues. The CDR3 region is CASSWDRGHYEQYF. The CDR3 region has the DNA TGCGCCAGCAGCTGGGACAGGGGGCACTACGAGCAGTACTTC.

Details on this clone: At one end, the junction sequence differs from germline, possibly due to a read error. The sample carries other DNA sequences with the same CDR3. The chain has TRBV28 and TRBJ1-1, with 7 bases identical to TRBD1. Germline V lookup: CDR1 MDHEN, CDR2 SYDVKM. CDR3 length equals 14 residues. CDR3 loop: CASSLSGGMAEAFF. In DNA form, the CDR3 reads TGCGCCAGCAGCCTTTCAGGGGGAATGGCTGAAGCTTTCTTT.

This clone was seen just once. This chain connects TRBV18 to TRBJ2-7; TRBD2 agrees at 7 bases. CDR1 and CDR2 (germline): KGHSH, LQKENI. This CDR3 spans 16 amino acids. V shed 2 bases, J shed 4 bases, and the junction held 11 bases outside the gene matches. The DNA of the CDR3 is TGTGCCAGCTCACCAGGACGGGCGGGAGAGATGTACGAGCAGTACTTC. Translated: CASSPGRAGEMYEQYF.

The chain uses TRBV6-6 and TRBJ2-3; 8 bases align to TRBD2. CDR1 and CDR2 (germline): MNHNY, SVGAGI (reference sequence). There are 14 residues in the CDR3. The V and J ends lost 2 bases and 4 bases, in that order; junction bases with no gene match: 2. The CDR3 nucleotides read TGTGCCAGCAGTTACGGACTAGCAGCAGATACGCAGTATTTT. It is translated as CASSYGLAADTQYF.